This TCR beta chain was observed in a study of Ad26.COV2.S vaccination and SARS-CoV-2 variants. Study findings and constraints: Total T cell responses, in the TCR breadth and depth analyses, may have been underestimated. Vaccine and placebo groups showed comparable non-spike TCR breadth.

Treatment in this sample: some 19 received Ad26.COV2.S at low or high dose, single or two shots; about five received placebo; per-sample allocation not given. Sampling happened 63 days after the first vaccine or placebo injection. Immunization relied on an Ad26 vector, which expressed Wuhan-strain SARS-CoV-2 spike. Trimming removed 0 bases from V and 9 bases from J, with 13 bases in between. The CDR3 totals 14 residues. Germline CDR1 and CDR2: SGHNT and YYREEE (reference sequence). As for this clone: The antigen is undetermined.

The repertoire was sequenced with immunoSEQ multiplex PCR; TCRdb's copy has only in-frame clones and lacks some. The table has about 350,000 clones, 75% to 90% seen once. The specimen comprised peripheral blood, sampled in a trial of Ad26.COV2.S vaccine versus placebo. The chain employs TRBV5-4 and TRBJ2-1, with TRBD2 as a possible D gene (6 bases). The sequence came from a person between 18 and 59 years old who received the Ad26.COV2.S COVID-19 vaccine or a placebo. CDR3 amino acids: CASSLGDSEGEQFF. CDR3 DNA: TGTGCCAGCAGCTTGGGGGACTCGGAGGGTGAGCAGTTCTTC.